The next 30 T cell receptor beta chains were all read from a single sample in a study of OX40 agonist ivuxolimab in advanced cancers. Using immunoSEQ multiplex PCR, the repertoire was profiled, and TCRdb retains in-frame clones only, with some absent. The sample carries roughly 26,000 clones, roughly 70% recorded once. Sample: CD4+ or CD8+ T cells sorted from blood, taken in a trial of the OX40 agonist ivuxolimab. The receptor source for this set is an adult with an advanced solid tumor such as melanoma, head and neck, liver or kidney cancer.

This chain links TRBV5-6 with TRBJ1-1; 8 nucleotides match TRBD1. Germline V gene lookup returns CDR1 SGHDT and CDR2 YYEEEE. The CDR3 consists of 15 residues. V shed 0 bases and J 6 bases; nucleotides not matched to a gene: 7. As DNA, the CDR3 is TGTGCCAGCAGCTTGGTGGACAGGGTAGTTGCTGAAGCTTTCTTT. Translation: CASSLVDRVVAEAFF.

The chain links TRBV5-1 to TRBJ2-3, with 7 bases lining up with TRBD1. CDR1 SGHRS and CDR2 YFSETQ come from the germline V gene. J gave up 0 bases and V 1 base, and 2 bases lay outside the gene matches. The CDR3 has 15 amino acids. The DNA of the CDR3 is TGCGCCAGCAGCTTGAGGGGACAGAGCACAGATACGCAGTATTTT. This codes for CASSLRGQSTDTQYF.

This sequence joins TRBV14 and TRBJ2-7; a weak D match, TRBD2 (6 bases). The germline V and J ends were trimmed by 5 bases and 5 bases, with 13 bases remaining between them. This CDR3 comprises 13 residues. Germline values: CDR1 SGHDN, CDR2 FVKESK. CDR3 bases: TGTGCCAGCAGCTGGGGACTGTCAAACGAGCAGTACTTC. Protein: CASSWGLSNEQYF.

Only one count was recorded for this clone. This sequence joins TRBV5-4 and TRBJ1-6, with a tentative D call TRBD1 (6 bases). CDR1 is SGHNT and CDR2 is YYREEE in the germline V gene (reference sequence). V was shortened by 1 base and J by 7 bases, with 9 bases between the two germline ends. This CDR3 comprises 14 residues. The CDR3 DNA reads as TGTGCCAGCAGCTTGACAGGGTACAATTCACCCCTCCACTTT. It encodes CASSLTGYNSPLHF.

For the CDR3, the DNA is TGTGCCAGTACGGGGAGCTCTGGGGCCAACGTCCTGACTTTC. It specifies CASTGSSGANVLTF. The genes are TRBV19 and TRBJ2-6; the D gene is possibly TRBD2 (5 bases). Trimming shortened V by 7 bases and J by 0 bases, and 7 bases separated the two germline ends. Germline CDR1 reads LNHDA; CDR2 reads SQIVND (reference sequence). The CDR3 covers 14 residues.

The chain employs TRBV27 and TRBJ2-3; 9 bases are shared with TRBD2. The V segment lost 5 bases and the J segment 8 bases; nucleotides outside the gene matches: 11. The CDR3 is made up of 15 amino acids. Germline V lookup: CDR1 MNHEY, CDR2 SMNVEV (reference sequence). For the CDR3, the DNA is TGTGCCAGCAGTAATCTAGCGGGGTCCCCCGGTACGCAGTATTTT. Translating it yields CASSNLAGSPGTQYF.

The V gene is TRBV18, the J gene TRBJ1-3, with TRBD1 identical over 8 bases. The J segment lost 2 bases and the V segment lost 3 bases, leaving 6 bases of the junction unmatched. Germline V gives CDR1 KGHSH, CDR2 LQKENI. The CDR3 is 16 residues long. CDR3 sequence: CASSPRDRGTGNTIYF. The DNA of the CDR3 is TGTGCCAGCTCACCCAGAGACAGGGGAACTGGAAACACCATATATTTT.

J is TRBJ2-6 and V is TRBV6-5, with 11 bases aligning to TRBD1. Germline-derived CDR1 and CDR2 are MNHEY and SVGAGI. The V and J ends lost 2 bases and 10 bases, in that order; junction bases with no gene match: 4. The CDR3 is made up of 15 amino acids. CDR3 amino acids: CASSYGDRGWNVLTF. The CDR3 nucleotides read TGTGCCAGCAGTTACGGGGACAGGGGGTGGAACGTCCTGACTTTC.

This clone was detected a few times. V is TRBV10-3 and J is TRBJ2-5; 9 nucleotides align to TRBD1. Per the germline V gene, CDR1 is ENHRY and CDR2 is SYGVKD. V gave up 2 bases and J gave up 5 bases; unmatched junction bases: 3. The CDR3 length is 14 residues. CDR3 DNA: TGTGCCATCAGTGAGGGGACAGGGAGGGAGACCCAGTACTTC. It codes for CAISEGTGRETQYF.

This chain joins TRBV19 and TRBJ2-3; D remains ambiguous. CDR1 and CDR2 (germline): LNHDA, SQIVND (reference sequence). CDR3 length: 11 residues. V gave up 3 bases and J gave up 3 bases, with 1 base separating them. CDR3 amino acids: CASSMTDTQYF. CDR3 DNA sequence: TGTGCCAGTAGTATGACAGATACGCAGTATTTT.

This rearrangement joins TRBV18 to TRBJ2-7, with D perhaps assigned TRBD1 or TRBD2 (5 bases each). This CDR3 is built from 17 residues. V shed 4 bases and J shed 5 bases, with 24 bases lying between them. The germline V gene has CDR1 KGHSH and CDR2 LQKENI. CDR3 DNA sequence: TGTGCCAGCTCACTAAACACCGGGGCCCCGTTCAGCAACGAGCAGTACTTC. It specifies CASSLNTGAPFSNEQYF.

V gene TRBV6-6 combines with J gene TRBJ2-3; D is unclear. This CDR3 region has 16 residues. Trimming removed 6 bases from V and 3 bases from J, with 19 bases in between. Germline V CDR1 and CDR2: MNHNY, SVGAGI (reference sequence). The CDR3 DNA reads TGTGCCAGCAGATCACCCCCGAGCCGGCTTACAGATACGCAGTATTTT. Protein: CASRSPPSRLTDTQYF.

This chain connects TRBV2 to TRBJ2-3; 12 nucleotides line up with TRBD1. The CDR3 loop spans 15 amino acids. Germline CDR1 and CDR2: SNHLY and FYNNEI. Losses at the gene ends were 0 bases for V and 8 bases for J; bases not matched to a gene: 3. CDR3 nucleotide sequence: TGTGCCAGCAGTGAAGCCGGGACAGGGGGCAGTACGCAGTATTTT. Its translation: CASSEAGTGGSTQYF.

V is TRBV5-4 and J is TRBJ2-6; maybe TRBD1 (5 bases). Trimming cost V 4 bases and J 3 bases, with 20 bases left between them. Germline V gene sequence: CDR1 SGHNT, CDR2 YYREEE (reference sequence). This CDR3 is 18 amino acids long. The CDR3 DNA reads as TGTGCCAGCAGCGGGCCTCCAAGGGCAGGGATTGGGGCCAACGTCCTGACTTTC. This sequence encodes CASSGPPRAGIGANVLTF.

A few counts support this clone. Other DNA sequences of this sample code for an identical CDR3. The gene calls are TRBV9 and TRBJ1-5; perhaps TRBD1 as D (5 bases). Trimming left V 0 bases short and J 7 bases short, with 17 bases between. The CDR3 is 16 residues long. Germline CDR1 is SGDLS and CDR2 is YYNGEE. Here the CDR3 reads CASSVGGGTGGQPQHF. CDR3 nucleotides: TGTGCCAGCAGCGTAGGTGGCGGGACGGGGGGGCAGCCCCAGCATTTT.

This clone showed up just a few times. The rearrangement joins TRBV7-9 to TRBJ1-5, with D hard to call. Trimming removed 5 bases from V and 7 bases from J, with 12 bases in between. Germline values: CDR1 SEHNR, CDR2 FQNEAQ (reference sequence). The CDR3 has 13 residues. CDR3 amino acids: CASSQSGVQPQHF. CDR3 DNA sequence: TGTGCCAGCAGCCAATCTGGAGTGCAGCCCCAGCATTTT.

The rearrangement uses TRBV6-1 and TRBJ2-1, with D tentatively TRBD1 (5 bases). The CDR3 covers 15 residues. Trimming stripped 1 base from V and 7 bases from J, with 14 bases between. CDR1 is MNHNS and CDR2 is SASEGT in the germline V gene. In nucleotides, the CDR3 is TGTGCCAGCAGTGAAGGGGGCGGAAACAGTAATGAGCAGTTCTTC. Its translation: CASSEGGGNSNEQFF.

The chain has TRBV7-2 and TRBJ2-7; D uncertain. The CDR3 has 15 residues. Germline V gene lookup returns CDR1 SGHTA and CDR2 FQGNSA. V shed 1 base and J shed 7 bases, with 17 bases lying between them. The CDR3 sequence is CASSLGISDKGEQYF. The DNA of the CDR3 is TGTGCCAGCAGCTTAGGGATCTCCGATAAAGGGGAGCAGTACTTC.

The CDR3 DNA reads as TGCGCCAGCAGACCTAGGGGGCTGTCCTACGAGCAGTACTTC. It encodes CASRPRGLSYEQYF. The chain links TRBV5-1 to TRBJ2-7; TRBD1 aligns across 7 bases. The V and J ends lost 5 bases and 1 base, in that order; junction bases with no gene match: 6. Germline values: CDR1 SGHRS, CDR2 YFSETQ. The CDR3 runs 14 residues.

This clone was counted only a few times. Mismatch with germline at one junction end may stem from a read error. The rearrangement links TRBV19 to TRBJ1-3; no clear D. The CDR3 is 15 amino acids. Germline assignment: CDR1 LNHDA and CDR2 SQIVND (reference sequence). CDR3 DNA: TGTGCCAGTAGTTTAGAGTACTCCTCTGGAAACACCATATATTTT. Protein: CASSLEYSSGNTIYF. Filled out from reference TRBV19 and TRBJ1-3, the complete variable domain reads DGGITQSPKYLFRKEGQNVTLSCEQNLNHDAMYWYRQDPGQGLRLIYYSQIVNDFQKGDIAEGYSVSREKKESFPLTVTSAQKNPTAFYLCASSLEYSSGNTIYFGEGSWLTVV.

This chain uses TRBV6-5 with TRBJ1-2; D uncertain. Germline V lookup: CDR1 MNHEY, CDR2 SVGAGI. Trimming took off 0 bases at V and 5 bases at J, with 13 bases between the two ends. The length of the CDR3 is 15 residues. The CDR3 sequence is CASSYSASLGYGYTF. CDR3 bases: TGTGCCAGCAGTTACTCTGCCTCGCTGGGGTATGGCTACACCTTC.

The CDR3 spells CAISATRENTEAFF. The CDR3, as DNA: TGTGCCATCAGCGCGACCAGGGAAAACACTGAAGCTTTCTTT. The chain employs TRBV10-3 and TRBJ1-1, with a weak D call TRBD1 (5 bases). Trimming left V 6 bases short and J 2 bases short, with 13 bases between. The germline V gene encodes CDR1 ENHRY and CDR2 SYGVKD. CDR3 length: 14 amino acids.

This chain uses TRBV5-5 with TRBJ1-1, with 10 bases that match TRBD1. Germline CDR1 is SGHKS and CDR2 is YYEKEE (reference sequence). CDR3 length equals 15 residues. The trim removed 4 bases at V and 4 bases at J, leaving 7 bases unmatched. The CDR3 loop is CASSPGTGEVTEAFF. The CDR3 nucleotides read TGTGCCAGCAGCCCCGGGACAGGGGAGGTCACTGAAGCTTTCTTT.

The gene calls are TRBV19 and TRBJ1-3; tentatively, D is TRBD1 (5 bases). Trimming shortened V by 5 bases and J by 2 bases, and 16 bases separated the two germline ends. CDR3 length equals 16 residues. In germline, CDR1 is LNHDA, CDR2 SQIVND (reference sequence). Here the CDR3 reads CASSLGHANPGNTIYF. The CDR3 DNA sequence: TGTGCCAGTAGTTTAGGACATGCAAACCCTGGAAACACCATATATTTT.

CDR3 in DNA: TGTGCCAGCAGTGGCTACAGGGGGCCCAGAGAGACCCAGTACTTC. Amino acid sequence: CASSGYRGPRETQYF. The rearrangement uses TRBV25-1 and TRBJ2-5, with TRBD1 identical over 9 bases. V trimming: 4 bases; J trimming: 4 bases; junction bases outside the gene matches: 7. Germline CDR1 and CDR2: MGHDK and SYGVNS. This CDR3 spans 15 amino acids. Variable domain in full (rest from reference TRBV25-1 and TRBJ2-5): EADIYQTPRYLVIGTGKKITLECSQTMGHDKMYWYQQDPGMELHLIHYSYGVNSTEKGDLSSESTVSRIRTEHFPLTLESARPSHTSQYLCASSGYRGPRETQYFGPGTRLLVL.

The rearrangement joins TRBV11-2 to TRBJ2-3; possible D gene TRBD1, 7 bases. This CDR3 is 15 amino acids long. Trimming shortened V by 3 bases and J by 4 bases, and 14 bases separated the two germline ends. Germline V gene data show CDR1 as SGHAT and CDR2 as FQNNGV. The CDR3 DNA reads as TGTGCCAGCAGCTTCCAGGGGGGTGGTTCAGATACGCAGTATTTT. Protein sequence: CASSFQGGGSDTQYF.

The chain joins TRBV2 to TRBJ1-3; D remains ambiguous. Germline V lookup: CDR1 SNHLY, CDR2 FYNNEI. V was trimmed by 5 bases and J by 0 bases, leaving 2 bases between them. The length of the CDR3 is 12 residues. In nucleotides, the CDR3 is TGTGCCAGCAGTCACTCTGGAAACACCATATATTTT. Amino acid sequence: CASSHSGNTIYF.

The chain uses TRBV19 and TRBJ1-1, with a tentative D call TRBD1 (6 bases). Germline V gene sequence: CDR1 LNHDA, CDR2 SQIVND (reference sequence). Between the trimmed V and J ends, which lost 7 bases and 0 bases, there was a span of 15 bases. The CDR3 totals 15 residues. This chain's CDR3 is CASTDRTRMNTEAFF. DNA for the CDR3: TGTGCCAGTACCGACAGGACCCGTATGAACACTGAAGCTTTCTTT. The whole variable domain, filled in from reference TRBV19 and TRBJ1-1, reads DGGITQSPKYLFRKEGQNVTLSCEQNLNHDAMYWYRQDPGQGLRLIYYSQIVNDFQKGDIAEGYSVSREKKESFPLTVTSAQKNPTAFYLCASTDRTRMNTEAFFGQGTRLTVV.

The genes are TRBV6-6 and TRBJ2-3; 9 nucleotides line up with TRBD2. Germline CDR1 reads MNHNY; CDR2 reads SVGAGI (reference sequence). The CDR3 length is 15 residues. V was clipped by 5 bases and J by 2 bases; unmatched bases: 5. This CDR3 reads CASSISGGSTDTQYF. CDR3 coding DNA: TGTGCCAGCAGTATTAGCGGGGGCTCCACAGATACGCAGTATTTT.

This clone was recorded only once. The chain joins TRBV7-3 to TRBJ2-7; 8 bases fit TRBD1. The ends lost 3 bases at V and 7 bases at J; junction bases unmatched: 5. The length of the CDR3 is 13 residues. Per the germline V gene, CDR1 is SGHTA and CDR2 is FQGTGA. The CDR3 spells CASSFQGAHEQYF. CDR3 sequence (DNA): TGTGCCAGCAGCTTCCAGGGGGCGCATGAGCAGTACTTC.